One and the same sample provided the 17 T cell receptor beta chains below, sequenced in a study of CD8+CD57+ T cells in acquired aplastic anemia. Individuals selected for sequencing had exhibited CD8+CD57+ cell expansion on flow cytometry. Profiling that covered TCR beta VDJ and CDR3 relied on genomic DNA as its template. TCRdb recomputed calls from the reads with MiXCR, one row per CDR3 protein. Seen here are under 200,000 distinct CDR3 sequences, 40% to 50% observed once, and the top ten hold around 3%. Sequenced sample: sorted CD4+, CD8+, or CD8+CD57+ T cells (not recorded which) from PBMCs. Receptors originate from a human donor with aplastic anemia.

V is TRBV5-5 and J is TRBJ1-2, with a weak D call TRBD1 (5 bases). The CDR3 totals 14 residues. CDR1 and CDR2 (germline): SGHKS, YYEKEE (reference sequence). Trimming pared 0 bases from V and 7 bases from J, leaving 13 bases between. CDR3 nucleotide sequence: TGTGCCAGCAGCTTGGCCAGGGTTGGTCGTGGCTACACCTTC. As protein: CASSLARVGRGYTF.

This clonotype was observed many times. The chain joins TRBV7-2 to TRBJ1-5; D perhaps matches TRBD1 (6 bases). The V gene's germline CDR1 is SGHTA and CDR2 FQGNSA. The CDR3 is 13 amino acids. Trimming removed 5 bases at V and 4 bases at J, with 9 bases between. CDR3 DNA sequence: TGTGCCAGCAGCCTGGACAGAAATCAGCCCCAGCATTTT. Its translation is CASSLDRNQPQHF.

This clonotype was seen many times. The chain has TRBV7-3 and TRBJ2-1; D is possibly TRBD1 (6 bases). Trimming stripped 1 base from V and 5 bases from J, with 6 bases between. The CDR3 extends over 13 amino acids. The germline V gene has CDR1 SGHTA and CDR2 FQGTGA. The CDR3 coding sequence is TGTGCCAGCAGCTTAAACAGGGACAATGAGCAGTTCTTC. Amino acid sequence: CASSLNRDNEQFF.

A few counts support this clonotype. One junction end does not reproduce the germline sequence, and a read error may be involved. The genes are TRBV11-1 and TRBJ2-1, with D perhaps being TRBD1 or TRBD2 (5 bases each). Germline CDR1 and CDR2: SGHAT and FQDESV (reference sequence). The CDR3 runs 16 residues. CDR3 DNA: TGTGCCAGCAGCTTACGGGGCCTTGGAGCCTACAATGAGCAGCTCTTC. It specifies CASSLRGLGAYNEQLF.

This chain links TRBV19 with TRBJ1-1; D is perhaps TRBD1 (6 bases). The germline V gene encodes CDR1 LNHDA and CDR2 SQIVND (reference sequence). The CDR3 has 15 amino acids. V lost 1 base to trimming and J lost 2 bases, with 11 bases between them. The CDR3, as DNA: TGTGCCAGTAGTATAGGAGGACAGATTAACACTGAAGCTTTCTTT. Translation gives CASSIGGQINTEAFF.

The rearrangement joins TRBV20-1 to TRBJ1-3; D may be TRBD1 (5 bases). Trimming removed 5 bases at V and 4 bases at J, with 9 bases between. The CDR3 sequence is 12 residues long. CDR1 and CDR2 from the germline V gene are DFQATT and SNEGSKA (reference sequence). As DNA, the CDR3 is TGCAGTGCTGGGGGGAACGGAAACACCATATATTTT. This encodes CSAGGNGNTIYF.

To note about this clonotype: One end of the junction fails to match germline, which may point to a read error. The chain combines TRBV29-1 with TRBJ1-2; weak D call: TRBD1 (6 bases). Germline V gene lookup returns CDR1 SQVTM and CDR2 ANQGSEA. This CDR3 has 13 residues. The CDR3 is CSVGDTTNYDYTF. The CDR3 DNA reads TGCAGCGTTGGGGACACCACTAACTATGACTACACCTTC. The whole variable domain, filled in from reference TRBV29-1 and TRBJ1-2, reads SAVISQKPSRDICQRGTSLTIQCQVDSQVTMMFWYRQQPGQSLTLIATANQGSEATYESGFVIDKFPISRPNLTFSTLTVSNMSPEDSSIYLCSVGDTTNYDYTFGSGTRLTVV.

V gene TRBV15 combines with J gene TRBJ2-3; 9 bases agree with TRBD1. With V trimmed by 3 bases and J by 1 base, 8 bases remained unmatched. CDR1 and CDR2 (germline): LNHNV, YYDKDF (reference sequence). The CDR3 runs 17 residues. In DNA, the CDR3 is TGTGCCACCAGCAGGTTAAGGACAGGGGTAGGCACAGATACGCAGTATTTT. Protein sequence: CATSRLRTGVGTDTQYF.

The rearrangement joins TRBV2 to TRBJ1-1; tentative D call: TRBD1 (5 bases). The CDR3 spans 14 residues. The V end was cut by 7 bases, the J end by 8 bases, with 20 bases between. The germline V gene has CDR1 SNHLY and CDR2 FYNNEI. In DNA form, the CDR3 reads TGTGCCAGCACCCGACGGGGGGGTTCTGAAGAAGCTTTCTTT. Its translation: CASTRRGGSEEAFF.

V is TRBV10-1 and J is TRBJ1-2; TRBD1 matches at 8 bases. The CDR3 runs 16 residues. V shed 7 bases, J shed 0 bases, and the junction held 10 bases outside the gene matches. Germline lookup yields CDR1 WNHNN and CDR2 SYGVQD (reference sequence). In DNA form, the CDR3 reads TGCGCCAGCATTGAAGACAGGGGCCCTTCTAACTATGGCTACACCTTC. It specifies CASIEDRGPSNYGYTF.

This chain joins TRBV5-1 and TRBJ2-5, with TRBD1 matching over 10 bases. The CDR3 runs to 15 residues. V lost 0 bases, J lost 5 bases, and 4 bases stayed unmatched. Germline CDR1 SGHRS, CDR2 YFSETQ. The CDR3, as DNA: TGCGCCAGCAGCTTGGCGGGACAGGGGAGCGAGACCCAGTACTTC. This encodes CASSLAGQGSETQYF.

The sample holds many counts of this clonotype. This sequence joins TRBV19 and TRBJ1-3; 9 positions match TRBD1. The CDR3 contains 14 residues. Trimming removed 3 bases from V and 6 bases from J; junction bases left unmatched: 3. Germline V lookup: CDR1 LNHDA, CDR2 SQIVND (reference sequence). The CDR3 coding sequence is TGTGCCAGTAGTATCACAGGGGGCGAAAACACCATATATTTT. Translated: CASSITGGENTIYF.

This clonotype occurred a few times. The gene calls are TRBV19 and TRBJ2-3; maybe TRBD2 (6 bases). V was cut by 7 bases and J by 4 bases, with 15 bases left in between. The CDR3 sequence is 14 residues long. Germline values: CDR1 LNHDA, CDR2 SQIVND (reference sequence). DNA of the CDR3: TGTGCCAGTAAGGAAGGCGGGGACGCAGATACGCAGTATTTT. Translated: CASKEGGDADTQYF. The variable domain in full, with the rest retrieved from reference TRBV19 and TRBJ2-3, is DGGITQSPKYLFRKEGQNVTLSCEQNLNHDAMYWYRQDPGQGLRLIYYSQIVNDFQKGDIAEGYSVSREKKESFPLTVTSAQKNPTAFYLCASKEGGDADTQYFGPGTRLTVL.

There are a few counts of this clonotype. The chain employs TRBV7-2 and TRBJ2-7; D assignment may be TRBD1 or TRBD2 (6 bases each). Trimming cost V 1 base and J 4 bases, with 14 bases left between them. The CDR3 sequence is 15 residues long. Germline V gene data show CDR1 as SGHTA and CDR2 as FQGNSA. DNA of the CDR3: TGTGCCAGCAGCTTAGTCGGGGGCGCGGGGTACGAGCAGTACTTC. It specifies CASSLVGGAGYEQYF. Full variable domain (outside the CDR3, taken from reference TRBV7-2 and TRBJ2-7): GAGVSQSPSNKVTEKGKDVELRCDPISGHTALYWYRQSLGQGLEFLIYFQGNSAPDKSGLPSDRFSAERTGGSVSTLTIQRTQQEDSAVYLCASSLVGGAGYEQYFGPGTRLTVT.

The chain is built from TRBV15 and TRBJ1-1, with TRBD1 identical over 7 bases. V lost 0 bases, J lost 0 bases, and 1 base stayed unmatched. From germline, CDR1 is LNHNV and CDR2 YYDKDF (reference sequence). This CDR3 is 15 amino acids long. CDR3 region: CATSRDRGMNTEAFF. The CDR3 DNA is TGTGCCACCAGCAGAGACAGGGGGATGAACACTGAAGCTTTCTTT.

Ten or more counts support this clonotype. This rearrangement joins TRBV25-1 to TRBJ2-7, with D possibly TRBD2 on 6 matching bases. The germline gives CDR1 MGHDK, CDR2 SYGVNS. This CDR3 has 14 residues. The V and J ends lost 5 bases and 2 bases respectively, with 13 bases between them. CDR3 nucleotides: TGTGCCAGCAGTAAAGCGGGCTCAACCTACGAGCAGTACTTC. Encoded protein: CASSKAGSTYEQYF.

V usage is TRBV30 and J usage is TRBJ2-5; TRBD2 agrees at 13 bases. This CDR3 contains 14 residues. J gave up 3 bases and V 5 bases, and 3 bases lay outside the gene matches. Germline CDR1 and CDR2: GTSNPN and SVGIG (reference sequence). The CDR3 DNA reads as TGTGCCTGGCGGACTAGCGGGAGTAAAGAGACCCAGTACTTC. Translation gives CAWRTSGSKETQYF.